This T cell receptor beta chain was documented in a study of OX40 agonist ivuxolimab in advanced cancers. Across the study: Past anti-PD-1, anti-PD-L1 or anti-CTLA-4 therapy was accepted, and approximately 37% had received some.

Study results and caveats: Both CD4+ and CD8+ T cell populations in blood had undergone clonal expansion by week 6 at 0.1 to 3.0 mg/kg.

TCRdb's copy holds only in-frame clones and misses some; the assay was immunoSEQ multiplex PCR. The sample consists of about 73,000 clones, around 89% of them appearing once. Of note for this clone: Its antigen is unidentified.

The clonotype was recovered from an adult with an advanced solid tumor such as melanoma, head and neck, liver or kidney cancer. The material was CD4+ or CD8+ T cells sorted from blood, obtained in a trial of the OX40 agonist ivuxolimab.

The CDR3 spells CAWTRANGELFF. CDR3 nucleotide sequence: TGTGCCTGGACACGAGCGAACGGGGAGCTGTTTTTT. The J gene is TRBJ2-2, the V gene TRBV30; D is ambiguous. V was clipped by 4 bases and J by 7 bases, with 10 bases between them. CDR1 is GTSNPN, CDR2 SVGIG, per germline (reference sequence). This CDR3 has 12 residues. Full variable domain (outside the CDR3, taken from reference TRBV30 and TRBJ2-2): SQTIHQWPATLVQPVGSPLSLECTVEGTSNPNLYWYRQAAGRGLQLLFYSVGIGQISSEVPQNLSASRPQDRQFILSSKKLLLSDSGFYLCAWTRANGELFFGEGSRLTVL.